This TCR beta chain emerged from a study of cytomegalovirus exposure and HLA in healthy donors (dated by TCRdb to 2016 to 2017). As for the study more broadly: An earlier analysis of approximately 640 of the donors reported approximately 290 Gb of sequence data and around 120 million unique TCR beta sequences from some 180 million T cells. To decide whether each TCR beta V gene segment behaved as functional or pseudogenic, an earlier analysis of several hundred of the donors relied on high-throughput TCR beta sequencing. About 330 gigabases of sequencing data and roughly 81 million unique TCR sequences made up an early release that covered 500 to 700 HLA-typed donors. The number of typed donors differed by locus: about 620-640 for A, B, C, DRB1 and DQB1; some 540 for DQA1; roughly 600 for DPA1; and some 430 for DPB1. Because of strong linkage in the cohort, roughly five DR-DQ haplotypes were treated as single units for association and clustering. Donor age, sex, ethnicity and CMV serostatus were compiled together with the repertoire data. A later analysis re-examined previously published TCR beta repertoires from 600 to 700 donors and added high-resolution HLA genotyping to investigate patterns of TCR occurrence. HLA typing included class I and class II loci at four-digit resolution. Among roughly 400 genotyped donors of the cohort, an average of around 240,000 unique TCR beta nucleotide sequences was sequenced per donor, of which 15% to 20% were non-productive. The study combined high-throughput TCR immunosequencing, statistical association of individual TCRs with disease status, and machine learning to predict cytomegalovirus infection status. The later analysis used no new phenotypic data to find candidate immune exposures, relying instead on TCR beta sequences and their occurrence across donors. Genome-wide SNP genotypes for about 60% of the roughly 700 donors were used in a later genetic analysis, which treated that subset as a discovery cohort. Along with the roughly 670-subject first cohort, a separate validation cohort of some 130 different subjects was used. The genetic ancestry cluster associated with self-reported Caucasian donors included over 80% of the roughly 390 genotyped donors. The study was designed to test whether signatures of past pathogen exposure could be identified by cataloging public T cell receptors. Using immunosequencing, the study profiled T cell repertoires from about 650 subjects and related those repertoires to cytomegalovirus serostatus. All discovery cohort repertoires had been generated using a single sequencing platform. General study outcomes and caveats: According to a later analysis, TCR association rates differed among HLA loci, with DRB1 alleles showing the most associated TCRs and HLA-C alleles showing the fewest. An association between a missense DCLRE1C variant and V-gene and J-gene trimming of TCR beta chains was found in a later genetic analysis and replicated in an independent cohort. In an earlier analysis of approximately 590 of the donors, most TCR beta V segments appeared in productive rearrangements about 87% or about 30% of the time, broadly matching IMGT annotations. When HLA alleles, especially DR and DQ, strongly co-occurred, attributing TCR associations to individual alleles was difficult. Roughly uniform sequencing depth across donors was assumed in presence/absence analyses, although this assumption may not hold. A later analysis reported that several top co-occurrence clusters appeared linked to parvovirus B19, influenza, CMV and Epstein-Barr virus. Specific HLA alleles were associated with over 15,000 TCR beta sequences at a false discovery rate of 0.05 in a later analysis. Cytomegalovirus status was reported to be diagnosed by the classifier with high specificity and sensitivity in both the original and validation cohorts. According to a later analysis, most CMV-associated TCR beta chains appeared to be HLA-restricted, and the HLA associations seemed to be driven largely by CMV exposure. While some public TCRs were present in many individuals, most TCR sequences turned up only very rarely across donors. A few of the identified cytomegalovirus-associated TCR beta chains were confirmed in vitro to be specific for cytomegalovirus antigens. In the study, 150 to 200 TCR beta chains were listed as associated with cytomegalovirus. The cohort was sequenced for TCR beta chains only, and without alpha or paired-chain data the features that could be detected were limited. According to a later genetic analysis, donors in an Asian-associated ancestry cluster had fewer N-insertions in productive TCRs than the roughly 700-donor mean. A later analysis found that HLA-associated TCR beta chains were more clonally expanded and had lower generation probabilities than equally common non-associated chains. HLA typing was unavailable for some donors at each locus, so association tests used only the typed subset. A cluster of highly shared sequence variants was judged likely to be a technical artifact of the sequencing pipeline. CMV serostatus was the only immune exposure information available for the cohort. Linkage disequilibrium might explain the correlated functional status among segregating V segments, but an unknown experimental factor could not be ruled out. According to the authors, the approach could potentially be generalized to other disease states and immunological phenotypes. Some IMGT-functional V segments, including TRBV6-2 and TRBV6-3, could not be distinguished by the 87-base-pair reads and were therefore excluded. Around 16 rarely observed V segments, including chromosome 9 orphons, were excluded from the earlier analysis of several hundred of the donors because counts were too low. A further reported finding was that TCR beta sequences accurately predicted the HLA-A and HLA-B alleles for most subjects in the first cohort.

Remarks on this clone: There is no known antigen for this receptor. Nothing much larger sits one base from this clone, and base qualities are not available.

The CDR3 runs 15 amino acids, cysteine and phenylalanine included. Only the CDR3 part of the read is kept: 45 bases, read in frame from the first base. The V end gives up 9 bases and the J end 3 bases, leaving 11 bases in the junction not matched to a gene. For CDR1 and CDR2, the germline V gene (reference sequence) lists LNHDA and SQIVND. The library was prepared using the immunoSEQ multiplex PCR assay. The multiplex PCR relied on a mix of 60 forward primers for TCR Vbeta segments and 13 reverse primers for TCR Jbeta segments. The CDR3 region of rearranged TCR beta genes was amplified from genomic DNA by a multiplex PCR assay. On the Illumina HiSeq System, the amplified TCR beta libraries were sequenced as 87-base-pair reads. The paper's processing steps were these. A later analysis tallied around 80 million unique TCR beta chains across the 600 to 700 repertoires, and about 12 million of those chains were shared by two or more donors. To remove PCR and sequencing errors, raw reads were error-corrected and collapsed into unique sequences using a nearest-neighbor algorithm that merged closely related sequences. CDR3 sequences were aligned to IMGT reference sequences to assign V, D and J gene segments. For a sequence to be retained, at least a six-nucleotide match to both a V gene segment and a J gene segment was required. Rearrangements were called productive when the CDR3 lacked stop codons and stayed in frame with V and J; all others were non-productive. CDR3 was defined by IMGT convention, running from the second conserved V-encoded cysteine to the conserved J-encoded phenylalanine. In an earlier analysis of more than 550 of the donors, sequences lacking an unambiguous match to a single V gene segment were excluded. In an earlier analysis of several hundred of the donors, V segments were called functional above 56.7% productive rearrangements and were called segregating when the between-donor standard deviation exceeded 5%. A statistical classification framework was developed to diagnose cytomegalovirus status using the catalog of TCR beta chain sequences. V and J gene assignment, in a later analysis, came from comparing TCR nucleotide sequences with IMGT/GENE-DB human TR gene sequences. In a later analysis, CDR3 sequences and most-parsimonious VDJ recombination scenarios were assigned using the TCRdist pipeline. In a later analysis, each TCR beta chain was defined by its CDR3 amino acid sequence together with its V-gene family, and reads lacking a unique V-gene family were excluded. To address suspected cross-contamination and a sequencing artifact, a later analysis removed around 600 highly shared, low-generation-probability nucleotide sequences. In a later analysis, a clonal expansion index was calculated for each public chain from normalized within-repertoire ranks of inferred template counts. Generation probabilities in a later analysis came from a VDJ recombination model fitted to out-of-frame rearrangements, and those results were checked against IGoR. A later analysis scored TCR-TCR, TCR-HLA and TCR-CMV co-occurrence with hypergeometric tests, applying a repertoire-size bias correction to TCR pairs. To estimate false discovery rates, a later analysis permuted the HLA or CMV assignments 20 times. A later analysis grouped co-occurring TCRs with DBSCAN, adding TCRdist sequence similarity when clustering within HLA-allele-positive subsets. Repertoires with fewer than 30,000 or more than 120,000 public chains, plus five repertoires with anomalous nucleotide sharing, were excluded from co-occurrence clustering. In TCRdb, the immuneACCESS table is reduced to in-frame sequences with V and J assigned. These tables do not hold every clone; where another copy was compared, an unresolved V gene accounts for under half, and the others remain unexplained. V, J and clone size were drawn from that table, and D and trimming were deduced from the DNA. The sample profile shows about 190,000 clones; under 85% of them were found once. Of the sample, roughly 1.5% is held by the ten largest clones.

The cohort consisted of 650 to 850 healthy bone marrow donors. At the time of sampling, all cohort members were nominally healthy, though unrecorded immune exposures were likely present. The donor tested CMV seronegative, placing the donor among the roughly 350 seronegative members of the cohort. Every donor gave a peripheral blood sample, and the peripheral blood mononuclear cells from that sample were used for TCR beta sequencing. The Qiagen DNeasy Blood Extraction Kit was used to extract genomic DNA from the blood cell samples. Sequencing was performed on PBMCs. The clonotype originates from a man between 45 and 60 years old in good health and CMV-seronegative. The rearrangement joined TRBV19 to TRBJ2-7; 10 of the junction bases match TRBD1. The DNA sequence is TGTGCCAGCAGCCGGGACAGGGGACCCCTCTACGAGCAGTACTTC. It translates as CASSRDRGPLYEQYF. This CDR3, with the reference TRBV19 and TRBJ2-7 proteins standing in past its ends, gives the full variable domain DGGITQSPKYLFRKEGQNVTLSCEQNLNHDAMYWYRQDPGQGLRLIYYSQIVNDFQKGDIAEGYSVSREKKESFPLTVTSAQKNPTAFYLCASSRDRGPLYEQYFGPGTRLTVT.